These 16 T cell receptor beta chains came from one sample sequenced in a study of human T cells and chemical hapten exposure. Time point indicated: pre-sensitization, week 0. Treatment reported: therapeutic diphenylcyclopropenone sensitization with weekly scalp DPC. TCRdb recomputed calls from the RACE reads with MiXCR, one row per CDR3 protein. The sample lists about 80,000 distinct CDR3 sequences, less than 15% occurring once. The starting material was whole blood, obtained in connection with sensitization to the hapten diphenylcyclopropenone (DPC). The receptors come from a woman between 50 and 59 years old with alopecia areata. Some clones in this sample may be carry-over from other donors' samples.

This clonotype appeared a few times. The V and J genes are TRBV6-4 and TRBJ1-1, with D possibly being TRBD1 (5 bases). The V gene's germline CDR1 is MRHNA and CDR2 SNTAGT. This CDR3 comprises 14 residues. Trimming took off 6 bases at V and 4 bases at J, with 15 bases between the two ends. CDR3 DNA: TGTGCCAGCAGGGAAGAATCAGGGAGCACTGAAGCTTTCTTT. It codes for CASREESGSTEAFF.

The CDR3: CASSPTRNRGWYF. The CDR3, as DNA: TGTGCCAGCAGCCCGACCAGGAACAGGGGATGGTACTTC. This chain links TRBV14 with TRBJ2-7, with TRBD1 identical over 7 bases. V lost 4 bases to trimming and J lost 12 bases; unmatched junction nucleotides: 12. The CDR3 sequence is 13 residues long. Germline CDR1 and CDR2: SGHDN and FVKESK.

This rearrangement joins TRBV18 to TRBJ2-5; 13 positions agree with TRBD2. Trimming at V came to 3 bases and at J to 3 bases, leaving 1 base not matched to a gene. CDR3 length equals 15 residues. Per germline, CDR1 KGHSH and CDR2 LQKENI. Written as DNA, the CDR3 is TGTGCCAGCTCACCGGGACTAGCGGGGAAAGAGACCCAGTACTTC. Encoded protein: CASSPGLAGKETQYF.

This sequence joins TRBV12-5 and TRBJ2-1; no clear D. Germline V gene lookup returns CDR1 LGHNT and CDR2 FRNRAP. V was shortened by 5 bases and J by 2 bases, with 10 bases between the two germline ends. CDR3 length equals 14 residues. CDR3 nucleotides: TGTGCTAGTGGTCCCGACGGAGCCTACAATGAGCAGTTCTTC. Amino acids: CASGPDGAYNEQFF.

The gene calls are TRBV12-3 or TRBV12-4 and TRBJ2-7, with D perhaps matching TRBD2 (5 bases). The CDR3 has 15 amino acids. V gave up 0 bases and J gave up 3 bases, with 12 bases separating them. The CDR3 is CASSLARDGLYEQYF. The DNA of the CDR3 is TGTGCCAGCAGTTTAGCGAGGGATGGCCTCTACGAGCAGTACTTC.

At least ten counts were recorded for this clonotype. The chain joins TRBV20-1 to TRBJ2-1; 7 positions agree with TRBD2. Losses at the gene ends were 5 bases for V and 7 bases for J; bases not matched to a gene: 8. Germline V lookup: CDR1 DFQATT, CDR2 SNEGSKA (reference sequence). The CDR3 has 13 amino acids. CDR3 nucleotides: TGCAGTGCTCCCGGGACTAACGTAAATGAGCAGTTCTTC. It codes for CSAPGTNVNEQFF.

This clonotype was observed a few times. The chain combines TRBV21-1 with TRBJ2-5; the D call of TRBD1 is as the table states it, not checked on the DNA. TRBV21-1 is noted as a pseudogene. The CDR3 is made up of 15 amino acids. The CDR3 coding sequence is TGTGCCAGCAGCAAAAAGGATCCGGGGGAAGAGACCCAGTACTTC. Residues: CASSKKDPGEETQYF.

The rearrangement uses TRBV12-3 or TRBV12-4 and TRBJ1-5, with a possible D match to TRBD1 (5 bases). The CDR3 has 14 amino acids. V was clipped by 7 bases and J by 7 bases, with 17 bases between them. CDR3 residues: CASTPQGIRQPQHF. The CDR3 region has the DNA TGTGCCAGCACCCCCCAGGGTATAAGGCAGCCCCAGCATTTT.

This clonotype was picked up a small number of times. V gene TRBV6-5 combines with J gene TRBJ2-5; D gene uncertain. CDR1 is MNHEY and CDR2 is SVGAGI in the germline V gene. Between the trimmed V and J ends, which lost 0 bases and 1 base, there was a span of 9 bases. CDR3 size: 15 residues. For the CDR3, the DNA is TGTGCCAGCAGTTACTCATTCCGGTCCCAAGAGACCCAGTACTTC. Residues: CASSYSFRSQETQYF.

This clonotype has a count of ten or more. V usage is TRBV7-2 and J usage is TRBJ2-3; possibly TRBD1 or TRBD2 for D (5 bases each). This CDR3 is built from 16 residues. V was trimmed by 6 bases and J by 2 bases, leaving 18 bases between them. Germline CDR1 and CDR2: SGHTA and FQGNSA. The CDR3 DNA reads TGTGCCAGCAGACGAGGGACCTACCTATCCACAGATACGCAGTATTTT. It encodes CASRRGTYLSTDTQYF.

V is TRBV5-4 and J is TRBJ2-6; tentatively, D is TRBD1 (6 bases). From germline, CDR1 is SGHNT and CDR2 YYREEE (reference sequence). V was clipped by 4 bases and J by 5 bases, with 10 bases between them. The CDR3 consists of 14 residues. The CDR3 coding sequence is TGTGCCAGCAGCAACCGGGACAGGGCCAACGTCCTGACTTTC. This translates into CASSNRDRANVLTF.

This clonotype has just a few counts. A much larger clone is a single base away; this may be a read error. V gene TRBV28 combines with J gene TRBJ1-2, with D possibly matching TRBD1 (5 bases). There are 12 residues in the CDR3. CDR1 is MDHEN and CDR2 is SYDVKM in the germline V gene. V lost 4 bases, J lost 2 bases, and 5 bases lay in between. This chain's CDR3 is CASSSGNYGYTF. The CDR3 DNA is TGTGCCAGCAGTTCAGGGAACTATGGCTACACCTTC.

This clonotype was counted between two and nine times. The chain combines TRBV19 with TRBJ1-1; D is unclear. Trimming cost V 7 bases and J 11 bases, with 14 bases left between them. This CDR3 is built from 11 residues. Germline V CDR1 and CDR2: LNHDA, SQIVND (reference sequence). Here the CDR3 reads CASKARSEAFF. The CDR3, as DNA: TGTGCCAGTAAAGCTCGATCGGAGGCTTTCTTT.

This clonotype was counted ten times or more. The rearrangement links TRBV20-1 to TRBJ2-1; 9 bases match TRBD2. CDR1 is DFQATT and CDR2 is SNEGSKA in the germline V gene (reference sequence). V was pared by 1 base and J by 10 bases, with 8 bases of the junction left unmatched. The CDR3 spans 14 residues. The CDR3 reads CSARVAGGPEEQFF. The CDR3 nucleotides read TGCAGTGCTAGAGTGGCGGGAGGGCCGGAAGAGCAGTTCTTC.

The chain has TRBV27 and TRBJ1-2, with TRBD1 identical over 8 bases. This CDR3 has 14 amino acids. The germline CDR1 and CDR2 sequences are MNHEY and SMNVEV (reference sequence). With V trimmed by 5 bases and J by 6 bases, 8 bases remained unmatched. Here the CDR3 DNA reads TGTGCCAGCAGTCCTCGGACAGGGTCCCATGGCTACACCTTC. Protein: CASSPRTGSHGYTF.

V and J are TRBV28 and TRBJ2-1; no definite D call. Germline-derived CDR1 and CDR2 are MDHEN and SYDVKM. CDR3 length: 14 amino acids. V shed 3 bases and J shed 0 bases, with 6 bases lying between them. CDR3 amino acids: CASSLVDSYNEQFF. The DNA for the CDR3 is TGTGCCAGCAGTTTGGTCGACTCCTACAATGAGCAGTTCTTC.